The clone carrying this TCR beta chain came up a few times. These data come from a study of blood T cell repertoires in COVID-19. Deletions cut 9 bases from V and 3 bases from J, with 8 bases between. Germline V gene data show CDR1 as SNHLY and CDR2 as FYNNEI. This CDR3 region has 12 residues. TCRdb's table, derived via immunoSEQ multiplex PCR, lists solely in-frame clones and lacks some. This sample has tens of thousands of clones; roughly four fifths occur once, and the top ten carry 6% to 7.5%. V is TRBV2 and J is TRBJ2-2; a possible D gene is TRBD1 (6 bases). Material for sequencing was peripheral blood. This sequence was found in a man over 45 with active or convalescent COVID-19. CDR3 region: CASNRDTGELFF. CDR3 bases: TGTGCCAGTAACAGGGACACCGGGGAGCTGTTTTTT.